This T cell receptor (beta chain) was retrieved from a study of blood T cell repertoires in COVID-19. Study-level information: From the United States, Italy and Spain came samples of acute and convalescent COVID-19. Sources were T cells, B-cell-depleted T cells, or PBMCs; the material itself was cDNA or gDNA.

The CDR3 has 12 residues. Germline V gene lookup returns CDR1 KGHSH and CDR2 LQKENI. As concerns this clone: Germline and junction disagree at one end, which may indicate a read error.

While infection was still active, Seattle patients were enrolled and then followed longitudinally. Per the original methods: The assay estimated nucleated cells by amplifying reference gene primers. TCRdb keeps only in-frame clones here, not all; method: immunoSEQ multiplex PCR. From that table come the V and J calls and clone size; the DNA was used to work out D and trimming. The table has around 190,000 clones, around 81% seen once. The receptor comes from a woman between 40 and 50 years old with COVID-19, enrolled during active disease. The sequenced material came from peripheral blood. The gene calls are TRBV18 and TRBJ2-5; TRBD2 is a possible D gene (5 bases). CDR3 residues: CATSRGPETQYF. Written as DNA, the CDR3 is TGTGCCACCTCACGAGGGCCGGAGACCCAGTACTTC.